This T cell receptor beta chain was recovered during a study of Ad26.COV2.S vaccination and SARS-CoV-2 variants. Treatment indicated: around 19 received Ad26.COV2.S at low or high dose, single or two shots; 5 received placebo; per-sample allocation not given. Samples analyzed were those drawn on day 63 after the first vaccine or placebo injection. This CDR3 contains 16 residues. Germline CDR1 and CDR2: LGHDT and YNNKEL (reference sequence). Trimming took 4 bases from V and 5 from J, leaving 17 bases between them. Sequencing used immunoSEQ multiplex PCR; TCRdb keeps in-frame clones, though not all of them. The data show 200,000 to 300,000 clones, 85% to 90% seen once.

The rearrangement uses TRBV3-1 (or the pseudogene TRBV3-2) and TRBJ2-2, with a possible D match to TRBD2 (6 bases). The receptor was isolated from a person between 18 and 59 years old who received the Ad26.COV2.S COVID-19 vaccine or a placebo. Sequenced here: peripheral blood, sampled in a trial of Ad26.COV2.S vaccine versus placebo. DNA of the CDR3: TGTGCCAGCAGCCGAAACTTAGCGGAAGGAACCGGGGAGCTGTTTTTT. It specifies CASSRNLAEGTGELFF.